These 4 T cell receptor beta chains originate from one sample sequenced in a study of radiotherapy plus CTLA-4 blockade in lung cancer. TCRdb's copy holds only in-frame clones and misses some; the assay was immunoSEQ multiplex PCR. This sample has roughly 35,000 clones, with about 69% found just once. The sample here was peripheral blood, taken from a patient treated with radiotherapy plus ipilimumab. The receptors were sampled from a human donor with non-small cell lung cancer that progressed on radiotherapy plus ipilimumab.

The chain uses TRBV5-1 and TRBJ2-3; D remains ambiguous. Germline CDR1 SGHRS, CDR2 YFSETQ. V lost 0 bases and J lost 2, with 7 bases in between. The CDR3 has 14 residues. The CDR3 DNA sequence: TGCGCCAGCAGCTTGGAACAGCCCACAGATACGCAGTATTTT. It specifies CASSLEQPTDTQYF. Supplemented by reference TRBV5-1 and TRBJ2-3, the full variable domain reads KAGVTQTPRYLIKTRGQQVTLSCSPISGHRSVSWYQQTPGQGLQFLFEYFSETQRNKGNFPGRFSGRQFSNSRSEMNVSTLELGDSALYLCASSLEQPTDTQYFGPGTRLTVL.

CDR3 protein: CASSPTITGELFF. In DNA, the CDR3 is TGTGCCAGCAGCCCAACCATCACCGGGGAGCTGTTTTTT. The rearrangement uses TRBV9 and TRBJ2-2; the D is unclear. This CDR3 has 13 residues. Trimming took 4 bases from V and 4 from J, leaving 8 bases between them. Per the germline V gene, CDR1 is SGDLS and CDR2 is YYNGEE.

This clone is deemed medium-sized. This sequence joins TRBV7-9 and TRBJ2-7, with 10 positions matching TRBD1. V dropped 5 bases and J dropped 5; count of bases not matched to a gene: 9. Germline lookup yields CDR1 SEHNR and CDR2 FQNEAQ (reference sequence). This CDR3 is 15 amino acids long. The CDR3 nucleotides read TGTGCCAGCAGCCATTCGGGACAGGGGTTCAACGAGCAGTACTTC. This encodes CASSHSGQGFNEQYF. Full variable domain (rest looked up from reference TRBV7-9 and TRBJ2-7): DTGVSQNPRHKITKRGQNVTFRCDPISEHNRLYWYRQTLGQGPEFLTYFQNEAQLEKSRLLSDRFSAERPKGSFSTLEIQRTEQGDSAMYLCASSHSGQGFNEQYFGPGTRLTVT.

The chain links TRBV6-5 to TRBJ1-3; D remains ambiguous. Germline CDR1 is MNHEY and CDR2 is SVGAGI. The CDR3 spans 13 residues. Trimming stripped 6 bases from V and 2 bases from J, with 8 bases between. The chain's CDR3 is CASRDVTGNTIYF. The DNA for the CDR3 is TGTGCCAGCAGGGATGTGACTGGAAACACCATATATTTT.